One sample yielded the 29 T cell receptor beta chains listed below, sequenced in a study of blood T cells in healthy people across ages. A second PCR of 7 to 11 cycles used a sample-barcoded 5' primer and a J-beta primer mix. TCRdb recomputed calls from the 5' RACE reads with MiXCR, one row per CDR3 protein. This table holds some 750,000 distinct CDR3 sequences, over 20% found once. The sequenced sample was blood. The source is a man between 65 and 85 years old in good health.

J is TRBJ2-3 and V is TRBV13; 11 nucleotides align to TRBD2. The germline V gene has CDR1 PRHDT and CDR2 FYEKMQ (reference sequence). The CDR3 consists of 16 residues. V lost 1 base to trimming and J lost 6 bases; unmatched junction nucleotides: 6. The DNA of the CDR3 is TGTGCCAGCAGCTTAGTAGTTAGCGGGGGGGCTGATACGCAGTATTTT. Residues: CASSLVVSGGADTQYF.

A few counts support this clonotype. The rearrangement joins TRBV20-1 to TRBJ2-5; D is uncertain. The J call is in doubt because the DNA end fits TRBJ2-1 better. The CDR3 has 13 amino acids. Germline CDR1 DFQATT, CDR2 SNEGSKA (reference sequence). CDR3: CSAHSSVANEQFF. CDR3 coding DNA: TGCAGTGCCCACAGTTCCGTCGCCAATGAGCAGTTCTTC.

The chain has TRBV5-1 and TRBJ2-1; D might be TRBD1 or TRBD2, each matching 6 bases. The CDR3 totals 15 residues. Germline values: CDR1 SGHRS, CDR2 YFSETQ. The germline V and J ends were trimmed by 7 bases and 0 bases, with 14 bases remaining between them. CDR3 DNA sequence: TGCGCCAGCGGCGAGGGGGGCAACTCCTACAATGAGCAGTTCTTC. Amino acid sequence: CASGEGGNSYNEQFF.

This clonotype was counted a few times. The rearrangement links TRBV4-2 to TRBJ2-7; the D is unclear. The germline gives CDR1 LGHNA, CDR2 YNFKEQ. V was shortened by 2 bases and J by 6 bases, with 8 bases between the two germline ends. CDR3 length equals 12 residues. CDR3: CASSQTKSEQYV. CDR3 sequence (DNA): TGTGCCAGCAGCCAAACTAAGTCCGAGCAGTACGTC.

This clonotype has more than one count but fewer than ten. The chain employs TRBV12-3 or TRBV12-4 and TRBJ2-5, with TRBD1 as a possible D gene (6 bases). The V end lost 3 bases, the J end lost 1 base, and 18 bases lay between the germline ends. The CDR3 consists of 17 residues. This CDR3 reads CASSFRYQGKIQETQYF. The CDR3 nucleotides read TGTGCCAGCAGTTTTCGGTACCAGGGGAAGATCCAAGAGACCCAGTACTTC.

This chain links TRBV7-9 with TRBJ1-1, with a possible D match to TRBD1 (6 bases). The CDR3 consists of 12 residues. Germline V gene lookup returns CDR1 SEHNR and CDR2 FQNEAQ (reference sequence). V lost 4 bases and J 4 bases, leaving 7 bases between the germline ends. CDR3 sequence reads: CASSWDTTEAFF. The CDR3 DNA follows: TGTGCCAGCAGCTGGGACACCACTGAAGCTTTCTTT.

The genes are TRBV10-3 and TRBJ2-1, with 10 nucleotides matching TRBD1. Germline-derived CDR1 and CDR2 are ENHRY and SYGVKD. CDR3 length equals 13 residues. Trimming removed 6 bases from V and 8 bases from J; junction bases left unmatched: 4. In DNA, the CDR3 is TGTGCCATCAGGGGGGACAGGGGTTATGAGCAGTTCTTC. It yields the protein CAIRGDRGYEQFF.

In this sample, this clonotype turned up a few times. CDR3 sequence (DNA): TGTGCCAGCAGTCGTTTAACCTACAATGAGCAGTTCTTC. Protein sequence: CASSRLTYNEQFF. The rearrangement links TRBV6-2 or TRBV6-3 to TRBJ2-1; D is undetermined. Trimming cost V 5 bases and J 2 bases, with 7 bases left between them. There are 13 residues in the CDR3. From germline, CDR1 is MNHEY and CDR2 SVGEGT.

V gene TRBV20-1 combines with J gene TRBJ2-1; no clear D gene. This CDR3 has 14 residues. Trimming cost V 5 bases and J 0 bases, with 11 bases left between them. Germline V gene data show CDR1 as DFQATT and CDR2 as SNEGSKA (reference sequence). In nucleotides, the CDR3 is TGCAGTGCTGTCGAACCTGTCTCCTACAATGAGCAGTTCTTC. Translating gives CSAVEPVSYNEQFF.

The chain couples TRBV19 to TRBJ1-4, with 9 bases fitting TRBD1. Germline V gives CDR1 LNHDA, CDR2 SQIVND (reference sequence). The CDR3 contains 17 residues. Trimming took 2 bases from V and 3 from J; bases not matched to a gene: 7. For the CDR3, the DNA is TGTGCCAGTAGTATAACAGGGGGCCTGTCGTCTAATGAAAAACTGTTTTTT. It translates to CASSITGGLSSNEKLFF. The whole variable domain, remainder taken from reference TRBV19 and TRBJ1-4, is DGGITQSPKYLFRKEGQNVTLSCEQNLNHDAMYWYRQDPGQGLRLIYYSQIVNDFQKGDIAEGYSVSREKKESFPLTVTSAQKNPTAFYLCASSITGGLSSNEKLFFGSGTQLSVL.

The table lists this clonotype with a few counts. The chain recombines TRBV20-1 with TRBJ1-4; 9 bases match TRBD1. Germline V gives CDR1 DFQATT, CDR2 SNEGSKA (reference sequence). The CDR3 spans 14 residues. V lost 6 bases and J lost 7; bases outside the gene matches: 9. This chain's CDR3 is CSATPGQGGEKLFF. As DNA, the CDR3 is TGCAGTGCAACACCGGGACAGGGCGGTGAAAAACTGTTTTTT.

This clonotype has only a few counts. The chain combines TRBV4-2 with TRBJ1-6; a possible D gene is TRBD1 (5 bases). Between the trimmed V and J ends, which lost 3 bases and 6 bases, there was a span of 9 bases. Per germline, CDR1 LGHNA and CDR2 YNFKEQ. The length of the CDR3 is 14 residues. The CDR3 coding sequence is TGTGCCAGCAGCCAGGGACTGATTAATTCACCCCTCCACTTT. Its protein is CASSQGLINSPLHF.

This clonotype has only a few counts. This chain connects TRBV7-9 to TRBJ1-1, with D unclear. The CDR3 totals 16 residues. V lost 3 bases, J lost 8 bases, and 22 bases lay in between. CDR1 SEHNR and CDR2 FQNEAQ come from the germline V gene (reference sequence). CDR3 sequence reads: CASSFRAGTNSPEAFF. In DNA form, the CDR3 reads TGTGCCAGCAGCTTCCGGGCGGGCACTAACAGCCCCGAAGCTTTCTTT.

This clonotype was counted between two and nine times. The chain recombines TRBV4-1 with TRBJ1-5; D call uncertain. The ends were cut back, 0 bases at V and 5 bases at J, with 11 bases in the middle. The CDR3 is made up of 15 amino acids. Germline V CDR1 and CDR2: MGHRA, YSYEKL. The CDR3 coding sequence is TGCGCCAGCAGCCAAGATTATACCGGTTATCAGCCCCAGCATTTT. It specifies CASSQDYTGYQPQHF.

The rearrangement links TRBV21-1 to TRBJ1-3. TRBV21-1 is a recognized pseudogene. The CDR3 totals 18 residues. The CDR3 sequence is CASSKPFSTGQSGNTIYF. For the CDR3, the DNA is TGTGCCAGCAGCAAACCCTTTTCAACTGGACAGTCTGGAAACACCATATATTTT.

This clonotype was observed at least ten times. The chain combines TRBV29-1 with TRBJ2-3; D gene uncertain. Deletions cut 1 base from V and 0 bases from J, with 2 bases between. CDR3 length equals 12 residues. Per germline, CDR1 SQVTM and CDR2 ANQGSEA. The CDR3 loop is CSVEGSTDTQYF. CDR3 in DNA: TGCAGCGTTGAAGGCAGCACAGATACGCAGTATTTT.

This clonotype was recorded at least ten times. J is TRBJ1-4 and V is TRBV7-6, with D unresolved. The CDR3 totals 17 residues. V lost 1 base and J lost 0, with 12 bases in between. The germline V gene has CDR1 SGHVS and CDR2 FNYEAQ. In DNA form, the CDR3 reads TGTGCCAGCAGCTTAGGCAGTCCCTTTGCAACTAATGAAAAACTGTTTTTT. Amino acid sequence: CASSLGSPFATNEKLFF. Looking up the rest from reference TRBV7-6 and TRBJ1-4 gives the full variable domain: GAGVSQSPRYKVTKRGQDVALRCDPISGHVSLYWYRQALGQGPEFLTYFNYEAQQDKSGLPNDRFSAERPEGSISTLTIQRTEQRDSAMYRCASSLGSPFATNEKLFFGSGTQLSVL.

This chain connects TRBV5-1 to TRBJ2-3; 7 nucleotides match TRBD2. This CDR3 is built from 15 residues. Germline V gives CDR1 SGHRS, CDR2 YFSETQ. With 0 bases clipped from V and 4 bases from J, the junction kept 5 bases outside the gene matches. CDR3 loop: CASSLDWGGADTQYF. Here the CDR3 DNA reads TGCGCCAGCAGCTTGGATTGGGGGGGGGCAGATACGCAGTATTTT.

This clonotype was observed a few times. The chain employs TRBV2 and TRBJ2-1; TRBD2 agrees at 11 bases. Germline CDR1 SNHLY, CDR2 FYNNEI. V lost 4 bases, J lost 2 bases, and 4 bases stayed unmatched. The CDR3 has 16 residues. The CDR3: CASSAGTSGPYNEQFF. The CDR3 DNA follows: TGTGCCAGCAGTGCCGGGACTAGCGGCCCCTACAATGAGCAGTTCTTC.

In its sample, this clonotype was seen a few times. J is TRBJ2-1 and V is TRBV12-3 or TRBV12-4, with 8 bases that match TRBD2. The junction had 8 bases not matched to a gene; V was cut back by 6 bases and J by 4 bases. The CDR3 loop spans 15 amino acids. CDR3 region: CASRPGLGEYNEQFF. For the CDR3, the DNA is TGTGCCAGCAGGCCGGGACTAGGTGAATACAATGAGCAGTTCTTC.

This clonotype was counted between two and nine times. The chain has TRBV5-8 and TRBJ2-3; D uncertain. Germline CDR1 is SGHTS and CDR2 is YDEGEE. This CDR3 is 12 amino acids long. The V end lost 3 bases, the J end lost 3 bases, and 5 bases lay between the germline ends. CDR3 sequence: CASSWATDTQYF. CDR3 DNA: TGTGCCAGCAGCTGGGCGACAGATACGCAGTATTTT.

This chain connects TRBV6-2 or TRBV6-3 to TRBJ2-1; 7 bases are a match to TRBD2. After removal of 5 bases from V and 5 bases from J, the junction contained 12 bases not matched to a gene. The germline CDR1 and CDR2 sequences are MNHEY and SVGEGT. The CDR3 covers 16 residues. The DNA of the CDR3 is TGTGCCAGCAGTCCGACCACTAGCGTAAGAGACAATGAGCAGTTCTTC. As protein: CASSPTTSVRDNEQFF.

This clonotype was seen more than once but under ten times. J is TRBJ2-6 and V is TRBV5-1; D remains ambiguous. Looked up from germline, CDR1 is SGHRS and CDR2 is YFSETQ. CDR3 length: 15 amino acids. The germline V and J ends were trimmed by 0 bases and 1 base, with 5 bases remaining between them. The CDR3 here is CASSLERSGANVLTF. CDR3 nucleotide sequence: TGCGCCAGCAGCTTGGAAAGGTCTGGGGCCAACGTCCTGACTTTC.

The chain uses TRBV27 and TRBJ1-2, with D possibly TRBD1 on 6 matching bases. The CDR3 loop spans 14 amino acids. Trimming took 6 bases from V and 3 from J, leaving 14 bases between them. CDR1 is MNHEY, CDR2 SMNVEV, per germline (reference sequence). Written as DNA, the CDR3 is TGTGCCAGCAGGACGAGGGGGTTTGACTATGGCTACACCTTC. As protein: CASRTRGFDYGYTF.

This clonotype was recorded at least ten times. The chain uses TRBV19 and TRBJ2-1, with 8 bases aligning to TRBD2. The germline V gene has CDR1 LNHDA and CDR2 SQIVND (reference sequence). The CDR3 consists of 13 residues. Trimming cost V 4 bases and J 7 bases; bases outside gene matches: 3. The CDR3 loop is CASSTIAGNEQFF. DNA for the CDR3: TGTGCCAGTAGTACCATAGCGGGAAATGAGCAGTTCTTC.

This clonotype showed up just once. The CDR3 spells CASSQGRTPEGDTQYF. CDR3 nucleotides: TGCGCCAGCAGCCAAGGTCGGACCCCGGAGGGAGATACGCAGTATTTT. The V gene is TRBV4-1, the J gene TRBJ2-3; weak D call: TRBD2 (6 bases). CDR1 and CDR2 from the germline V gene are MGHRA and YSYEKL. This CDR3 contains 16 residues. With 1 base removed from V and 5 bases from J, the gap between germline ends came to 16 bases.

The genes are TRBV27 and TRBJ1-2, with D perhaps TRBD1 (5 bases). V lost 3 bases, J lost 6 bases, and 17 bases lay in between. CDR3 length equals 15 residues. Germline CDR1 MNHEY, CDR2 SMNVEV (reference sequence). In nucleotides, the CDR3 is TGTGCCAGCAGTTTGGGCATCGGGGGGTTGCATGGCTACACCTTC. The encoded protein is CASSLGIGGLHGYTF.

The rearrangement uses TRBV6-5 and TRBJ2-1; 12 nucleotides align to TRBD2. The CDR3 is 15 residues long. Germline-derived CDR1 and CDR2 are MNHEY and SVGAGI. The junction had 6 bases not matched to a gene; V was cut back by 9 bases and J by 3 bases. CDR3 sequence: CASSSGGAVYNEQFF. CDR3 nucleotide sequence: TGTGCCAGTTCTAGCGGGGGGGCTGTCTACAATGAGCAGTTCTTC.

This clonotype was counted a few times. The chain has TRBV12-3 or TRBV12-4 and TRBJ2-5; the D gene is possibly TRBD2 (5 bases). This CDR3 contains 14 residues. Deletions cut 5 bases from V and 4 bases from J, with 14 bases between. The DNA of the CDR3 is TGTGCCAGCAGTCCGCAGGACGAGGGAGAGACCCAGTACTTC. Translated: CASSPQDEGETQYF.